What follows are 16 T cell receptor beta chains derived from one specimen sequenced in a study of blood T cell repertoires in COVID-19. Libraries were prepared by immunoSEQ multiplex PCR; TCRdb keeps only in-frame clonotypes and omits some of them. The sample consists of approximately 180,000 clones, 80% to 90% of them appearing once. The sequenced sample was peripheral blood. These receptors came from a man between 60 and 75 years old with acute or convalescent COVID-19.

The CDR3 bases are TGTGCCAGCAGCTCCGCTAGGTACACCGGGGAGCTGTTTTTT. It specifies CASSSARYTGELFF. The chain joins TRBV11-1 to TRBJ2-2; D ambiguous. This CDR3 has 14 amino acids. V shed 4 bases and J shed 3 bases, with 9 bases lying between them. The germline gives CDR1 SGHAT, CDR2 FQDESV (reference sequence). Looking up the rest from reference TRBV11-1 and TRBJ2-2 gives the full variable domain: EAEVAQSPRYKITEKSQAVAFWCDPISGHATLYWYRQILGQGPELLVQFQDESVVDDSQLPKDRFSAERLKGVDSTLKIQPAELGDSAMYLCASSSARYTGELFFGEGSRLTVL.

CDR3 residues: CASSLGLAIISADEQFF. The CDR3 coding sequence is TGTGCCAGCAGCTTGGGACTAGCAATAATTTCAGCAGATGAGCAGTTCTTC. The V gene is TRBV7-6, the J gene TRBJ2-1, with 9 bases fitting TRBD2. The CDR3 loop spans 17 amino acids. Germline loops: CDR1 SGHVS, CDR2 FNYEAQ. J was trimmed by 8 bases and V by 3 bases; bases with no gene match: 14.

The chain is built from TRBV29-1 and TRBJ2-1, with 16 nucleotides matching TRBD2. The CDR3 has 17 residues. Germline V gene data show CDR1 as SQVTM and CDR2 as ANQGSEA. V trimming: 5 bases; J trimming: 0 bases; junction bases outside the gene matches: 4. The CDR3 nucleotides read TGCAGCGTTCAGGGACTAGCGGGAGGGGGCTCCTACAATGAGCAGTTCTTC. Translated: CSVQGLAGGGSYNEQFF.

The V call is TRBV7-2, the J call TRBJ2-2, with 10 positions matching TRBD2. Trimming at V came to 1 base and at J to 1 base, leaving 0 bases not matched to a gene. CDR3 length equals 16 residues. CDR1 and CDR2 (germline): SGHTA, FQGNSA. The CDR3 here is CASSLGLAGNTGELFF. In nucleotides, the CDR3 is TGTGCCAGCAGCTTAGGACTAGCGGGGAACACCGGGGAGCTGTTTTTT.

This chain connects TRBV4-1 to TRBJ1-5; the match to TRBD1 covers 7 bases. With V trimmed by 0 bases and J by 4 bases, 3 bases remained unmatched. The CDR3 runs to 15 residues. The germline gives CDR1 MGHRA, CDR2 YSYEKL. The CDR3 bases are TGCGCCAGCAGCCAAGATTACAGGGGAAATCAGCCCCAGCATTTT. Residues: CASSQDYRGNQPQHF.

This rearrangement joins TRBV18 to TRBJ1-4; no clear D. The ends were cut back, 6 bases at V and 8 bases at J, with 16 bases in the middle. From germline, CDR1 is KGHSH and CDR2 LQKENI. This CDR3 has 14 amino acids. CDR3 amino acids: CASSPAPGDEKLFF. DNA of the CDR3: TGTGCCAGCTCCCCCGCCCCAGGTGACGAAAAACTGTTTTTT.

This clone was seen only once. The V and J genes are TRBV25-1 and TRBJ1-2; D uncertain. The germline gives CDR1 MGHDK, CDR2 SYGVNS. This CDR3 is 12 amino acids long. The ends were cut back, 3 bases at V and 4 bases at J, with 6 bases in the middle. Written as DNA, the CDR3 is TGTGCCAGCAGTGACGGTTCCTATGGCTACACCTTC. Translating gives CASSDGSYGYTF.

This chain joins TRBV7-2 and TRBJ2-1; 9 bases are a match to TRBD2. The CDR3 has 18 amino acids. J was trimmed by 10 bases and V by 6 bases; bases with no gene match: 22. Germline-derived CDR1 and CDR2 are SGHTA and FQGNSA. Here the CDR3 reads CASSLKQPPASGNREQFF. CDR3 nucleotides: TGTGCCAGCAGTCTAAAACAACCCCCGGCTAGCGGGAATCGGGAGCAGTTCTTC.

The chain links TRBV15 to TRBJ1-1; a possible D gene is TRBD1 (6 bases). Trimming took off 0 bases at V and 4 bases at J, with 9 bases between the two ends. The length of the CDR3 is 14 residues. Per the germline V gene, CDR1 is LNHNV and CDR2 is YYDKDF (reference sequence). The CDR3 sequence is CATSRERTVTEAFF. The CDR3, as DNA: TGTGCCACCAGCAGAGAAAGGACAGTCACTGAAGCTTTCTTT.

The chain uses TRBV30 and TRBJ2-1; 7 nucleotides agree with TRBD2. The CDR3 has 13 amino acids. CDR1 and CDR2 from the germline V gene are GTSNPN and SVGIG (reference sequence). The J segment lost 7 bases and the V segment lost 8 bases, leaving 11 bases of the junction unmatched. This CDR3 reads CAKDVGSGNEQFF. DNA for the CDR3: TGTGCCAAGGACGTAGGTAGCGGGAATGAGCAGTTCTTC.

Turning to this clone: One end of the junction fails to match germline, which may point to a read error. The chain uses TRBV7-7 and TRBJ2-5, with D perhaps matching TRBD1 (6 bases). CDR3 length: 14 residues. Germline CDR1 and CDR2: SSHAT and FNYEAQ (reference sequence). The CDR3 DNA follows: TGTGCTAGCAGCCCTACAGGGTTACAAGGGACCCAGTACTTC. Encoded protein: CASSPTGLQGTQYF.

The table lists this clone with a count of one. This sample includes further DNA sequences coding for the same CDR3. The J gene is TRBJ1-6, the V gene TRBV7-2; tentative D call: TRBD1 (5 bases). The V end was cut by 0 bases, the J end by 7 bases, with 10 bases between. The CDR3 covers 15 residues. CDR1 and CDR2 from the germline V gene are SGHTA and FQGNSA. The CDR3 is CASSLAAGPNSPLHF. The CDR3 coding sequence is TGTGCCAGCAGCTTAGCGGCAGGGCCGAATTCACCCCTCCACTTT.

The chain is built from TRBV28 and TRBJ2-1, with D tentatively TRBD2 (6 bases). V lost 8 bases, J lost 5 bases, and 19 bases lay in between. This CDR3 is 15 amino acids long. Germline CDR1 MDHEN, CDR2 SYDVKM. The CDR3 DNA is TGTGCCAGCTCCTCCGGGGGAGCGAATCACAATGAGCAGTTCTTC. Protein product: CASSSGGANHNEQFF.

The CDR3 reads CSVVPSGINEQYF. The CDR3 region has the DNA TGCAGCGTTGTTCCTAGCGGGATTAACGAGCAGTACTTC. V is TRBV29-1 and J is TRBJ2-7, with 9 bases aligning to TRBD2. Germline values: CDR1 SQVTM, CDR2 ANQGSEA. This CDR3 has 13 amino acids. Unmatched junction bases numbered 6, after V lost 4 bases and J lost 5 bases.

The chain links TRBV19 to TRBJ2-4, with TRBD1 identical over 9 bases. The V segment lost 4 bases and the J segment 3 bases; nucleotides outside the gene matches: 7. Germline lookup yields CDR1 LNHDA and CDR2 SQIVND (reference sequence). This CDR3 contains 16 residues. CDR3 coding DNA: TGTGCCAGTAGTACCGCGGGACAGGGAGGCAAAAACATTCAGTACTTC. Encoded protein: CASSTAGQGGKNIQYF.

The rearrangement links TRBV13 to TRBJ2-3, with no clear D. Trimming took 1 base from V and 7 from J, leaving 9 bases between them. The V gene's germline CDR1 is PRHDT and CDR2 FYEKMQ (reference sequence). This CDR3 has 13 amino acids. The chain's CDR3 is CASSLEVGHTQYF. The DNA for the CDR3 is TGTGCCAGCAGCTTAGAGGTGGGCCATACGCAGTATTTT.